One sample yielded the 18 T cell receptor beta chains listed below, sequenced in a study of vaccination and CD4 T cells after COVID-19. CD4+ T cells that had been cultured provided DNA sequenced with the Oncomine TCR Beta short-read assay. TCRdb reprocessed the PCR reads via MiXCR and lists one record per CDR3 protein. The table shows approximately 10,000 distinct CDR3 sequences, with roughly 77% occurring only once. Noted treatment: approximately 11-day PBMC culture with coronavirus spike peptide pools or control peptides (ViraFEST assay). For these TCRs, the target antigens are not known. The specimen was CD4+ T cells from blood, cultured in vitro. The receptors stem from a human donor who had recovered from COVID-19.

The gene calls are TRBV11-2 and TRBJ1-1; the D is unclear. V was trimmed by 1 base and J by 1 base, leaving 4 bases between them. Germline assignment: CDR1 SGHAT and CDR2 FQNNGV. The CDR3 is 13 amino acids. The CDR3 DNA is TGTGCCAGCAGCTTAGGACAGAACACTGAAGCTTTCTTT. It yields the protein CASSLGQNTEAFF.

The rearrangement joins TRBV20-1 to TRBJ1-2; D is perhaps TRBD1 (6 bases). Trimming stripped 2 bases from V and 7 bases from J, with 17 bases between. CDR1 and CDR2 from the germline V gene are DFQATT and SNEGSKA (reference sequence). CDR3 length: 14 amino acids. CDR3 in DNA: TGCAGTGCTAGATCGGGGGCGGGAGAACTTGGCTACACCTTC. It codes for CSARSGAGELGYTF.

The rearrangement joins TRBV20-1 to TRBJ1-5, with D possibly being TRBD1 (6 bases). Trimming took 2 bases from V and 0 from J, leaving 17 bases between them. The germline gives CDR1 DFQATT, CDR2 SNEGSKA (reference sequence). CDR3 length: 17 residues. The CDR3 coding sequence is TGCAGTGCTAGAAGTTCCGGACAGTCATATAGCAATCAGCCCCAGCATTTT. Translating it yields CSARSSGQSYSNQPQHF.

CDR3 DNA: TGTGCCAGCACGGTACAGCCGAACACTGAAGCTTTCTTT. Residues: CASTVQPNTEAFF. V usage is TRBV6-1 and J usage is TRBJ1-1; D remains ambiguous. This CDR3 has 13 amino acids. Trimming removed 7 bases from V and 1 base from J, with 10 bases in between. Germline V gene data show CDR1 as MNHNS and CDR2 as SASEGT.

The V gene is TRBV6-2 or TRBV6-3, the J gene TRBJ1-2; D unresolved. Per germline, CDR1 MNHEY and CDR2 SVGEGT. V was clipped by 2 bases and J by 5 bases, with 12 bases between them. This CDR3 comprises 14 residues. Here the CDR3 reads CASSYTGRAYGYTF. In DNA, the CDR3 is TGTGCCAGCAGTTACACGGGCAGAGCTTATGGCTACACCTTC.

This chain joins TRBV7-2 and TRBJ2-5, with TRBD2 matching 13 bases. Unmatched junction bases numbered 3, after V lost 0 bases and J lost 5 bases. This CDR3 spans 16 amino acids. Germline assignment: CDR1 SGHTA and CDR2 FQGNSA. CDR3 sequence: CASSLATTSGRETQYF. DNA of the CDR3: TGTGCCAGCAGCTTAGCCACGACTAGCGGGAGGGAGACCCAGTACTTC.

The chain employs TRBV4-3 and TRBJ1-1, with D perhaps matching TRBD1 (6 bases). CDR3 size: 16 residues. Trimming pared 4 bases from V and 9 bases from J, leaving 24 bases between. Per the germline V gene, CDR1 is LGHNA and CDR2 is YSLEER. CDR3 amino acids: CASSPGRGRGRGKAFF. The CDR3 region has the DNA TGCGCCAGCAGCCCAGGTCGGGGCAGGGGAAGAGGGAAAGCTTTCTTT.

This clonotype is labeled medium-sized. Compared with germline, one end of the junction differs, possibly owing to a read error. This chain uses TRBV20-1 with TRBJ2-4; possibly TRBD1 or TRBD2 for D (5 bases each). Germline V gene sequence: CDR1 DFQATT, CDR2 SNEGSKA (reference sequence). CDR3 length: 12 residues. The CDR3 DNA sequence: TGCAGTGCTAGAGATCCCCGGGACCGGGTTTTCTTC. This gives the protein CSARDPRDRVFF.

This clonotype has more than one count but fewer than ten. The genes are TRBV6-2 or TRBV6-3 and TRBJ1-5; D gene uncertain. The CDR3 is 15 amino acids. V dropped 6 bases and J dropped 6 bases, with 18 bases sitting between them. CDR1 is MNHEY, CDR2 SVGEGT, per germline. CDR3 in DNA: TGTGCCAGCAGCCATCGCGTGGGGTTCGGTCAGCCCCAGCATTTT. Translation gives CASSHRVGFGQPQHF.

This clonotype occurred once. The V and J genes are TRBV27 and TRBJ2-5; 7 bases align to TRBD2. The V segment lost 1 base and the J segment 6 bases; nucleotides outside the gene matches: 5. CDR1 is MNHEY, CDR2 SMNVEV, per germline (reference sequence). The CDR3 is made up of 14 amino acids. CDR3 DNA: TGTGCCAGCAGTTTATTGGGGGGAGGGCAGACCCAGTACTTC. Amino acid sequence: CASSLLGGGQTQYF.

This chain joins TRBV7-3 and TRBJ1-1; no clear D. The CDR3 extends over 14 amino acids. Germline V gene data show CDR1 as SGHTA and CDR2 as FQGTGA. V was shortened by 1 base and J by 0 bases, with 6 bases between the two germline ends. The CDR3: CASSLIGMNTEAFF. DNA of the CDR3: TGTGCCAGCAGCTTAATAGGTATGAACACTGAAGCTTTCTTT. Full variable domain (missing parts from reference TRBV7-3 and TRBJ1-1): GAGVSQTPSNKVTEKGKYVELRCDPISGHTALYWYRQSLGQGPEFLIYFQGTGAADDSGLPNDRFFAVRPEGSVSTLKIQRTERGDSAVYLCASSLIGMNTEAFFGQGTRLTVV.

V is TRBV2 and J is TRBJ2-7; 9 bases agree with TRBD2. Looked up from germline, CDR1 is SNHLY and CDR2 is FYNNEI. Losses at the gene ends were 8 bases for V and 0 bases for J; bases not matched to a gene: 17. The CDR3 is 18 residues long. The CDR3 region is CASVGPFFSGSSSYEQYF. CDR3 nucleotides: TGTGCCAGCGTTGGCCCCTTCTTTAGCGGGAGTTCCTCCTACGAGCAGTACTTC.

In this sample, this clonotype turned up a few times. The V gene is TRBV20-1, the J gene TRBJ2-6, with D uncertain. Per the germline V gene, CDR1 is DFQATT and CDR2 is SNEGSKA (reference sequence). The CDR3 totals 15 residues. V was clipped by 5 bases and J by 2 bases, with 13 bases between them. The CDR3, as DNA: TGCAGTGCTCATCGGGCGGTCCCTGGGGCCAACGTCCTGACTTTC. Translating gives CSAHRAVPGANVLTF.

This sequence joins TRBV6-2 or TRBV6-3 and TRBJ1-5; no clear D gene. Germline assignment: CDR1 MNHEY and CDR2 SVGEGT. Trimming took off 7 bases at V and 0 bases at J, with 16 bases between the two ends. The CDR3 extends over 16 amino acids. The CDR3 region is CASTARFQNSNQPQHF. CDR3 in DNA: TGTGCCAGCACCGCCCGGTTCCAGAATAGCAATCAGCCCCAGCATTTT.

J is TRBJ1-1 and V is TRBV20-1; perhaps TRBD1 as D (6 bases). V was trimmed by 6 bases and J by 6 bases, leaving 11 bases between them. The CDR3 is 11 residues long. Germline V gives CDR1 DFQATT, CDR2 SNEGSKA (reference sequence). The CDR3 is CSASRGSEAFF. CDR3 sequence (DNA): TGCAGTGCGTCCAGGGGCTCTGAAGCTTTCTTT.

This clonotype was seen more than once but under ten times. The chain links TRBV20-1 to TRBJ1-2, with D possibly being TRBD1 (5 bases). Germline assignment: CDR1 DFQATT and CDR2 SNEGSKA (reference sequence). The CDR3 covers 11 residues. In DNA, the CDR3 is TGCGGAAGCGCGGACAAGTTGGGCTACACCTTC. This encodes CGSADKLGYTF.

This clonotype was counted only a few times. The rearrangement joins TRBV15 to TRBJ1-1, with D uncertain. V was shortened by 0 bases and J by 0 bases, with 8 bases between the two germline ends. CDR3 length: 15 residues. Per germline, CDR1 LNHNV and CDR2 YYDKDF (reference sequence). In DNA, the CDR3 is TGTGCCACCAGCAGAGATGGCCCCTTGAACACTGAAGCTTTCTTT. It codes for CATSRDGPLNTEAFF. Full variable domain (remainder filled in from reference TRBV15 and TRBJ1-1): DAMVIQNPRYQVTQFGKPVTLSCSQTLNHNVMYWYQQKSSQAPKLLFHYYDKDFNNEADTPDNFQSRRPNTSFCFLDIRSPGLGDTAMYLCATSRDGPLNTEAFFGQGTRLTVV.

J is TRBJ1-1 and V is TRBV7-9; tentative D call: TRBD1 (5 bases). The CDR3 consists of 16 residues. V lost 1 base and J 1 base, leaving 13 bases between the germline ends. The germline V gene encodes CDR1 SEHNR and CDR2 FQNEAQ (reference sequence). The CDR3 sequence: CASSLGWGGANTEAFF. CDR3 DNA: TGTGCCAGCAGCTTAGGTTGGGGGGGTGCGAACACTGAAGCTTTCTTT.